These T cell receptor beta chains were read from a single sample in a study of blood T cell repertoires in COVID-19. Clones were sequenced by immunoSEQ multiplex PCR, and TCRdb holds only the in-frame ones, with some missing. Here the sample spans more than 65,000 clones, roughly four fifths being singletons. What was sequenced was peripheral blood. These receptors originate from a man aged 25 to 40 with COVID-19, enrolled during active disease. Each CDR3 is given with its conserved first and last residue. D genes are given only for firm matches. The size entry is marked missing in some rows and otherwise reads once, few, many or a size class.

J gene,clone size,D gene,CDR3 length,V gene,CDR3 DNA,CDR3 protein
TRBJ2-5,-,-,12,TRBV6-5,TGTGCCAGCAGCCGGGCGGGAGAGACCCAGTACTTC,CASSRAGETQYF
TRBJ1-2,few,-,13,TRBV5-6,TGTGCCAGCAGCGGGGGCGCGTACTATGGCTACACCTTC,CASSGGAYYGYTF
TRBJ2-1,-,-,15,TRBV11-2,TGTGCCAGCAGCTTATCCTTCGGGGCCTACAATGAGCAGTTCTTC,CASSLSFGAYNEQFF
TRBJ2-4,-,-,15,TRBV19,TGTGCCAGTAACCCAGGGCCCATGGCCAAAAACATTCAGTACTTC,CASNPGPMAKNIQYF
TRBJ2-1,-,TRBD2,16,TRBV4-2,TGTGCCAGCAGCCAAGATCTGAGGGCTAGCGGGAGGGTTCAGTTCTTC,CASSQDLRASGRVQFF
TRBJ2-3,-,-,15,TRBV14,TGTGCCACCTCGGCGGGGACGCGAACCACAGATACGCAGTATTTT,CATSAGTRTTDTQYF
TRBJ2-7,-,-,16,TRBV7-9,TGTGCCAGCAGCTTAGAAGGGCAGGGAAGACCCTACGAGCAGTACTTC,CASSLEGQGRPYEQYF
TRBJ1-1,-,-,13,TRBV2,TGTGCCGGGGGGGGAAGATTGAACACTGAAGCTTTCTTT,CAGGGRLNTEAFF
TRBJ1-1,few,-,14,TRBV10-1,TGCGCCAGCAGTGAGTCCCCGGGGAGACCTGAAGCTTTCTTT,CASSESPGRPEAFF
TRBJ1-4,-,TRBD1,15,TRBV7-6,TGTGCCAGCAGCCCCCGACAGGGCTTGGACGAAAAACTGTTTTTT,CASSPRQGLDEKLFF
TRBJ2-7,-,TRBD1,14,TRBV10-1,TGCGCCAGCTCACCTTCGGACAGGAGTTACGAGCAGTACTTC,CASSPSDRSYEQYF
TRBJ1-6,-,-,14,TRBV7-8,TGTGCCAGCAGTCGCGAGGAGTATAATTCACCCCTCCACTTT,CASSREEYNSPLHF
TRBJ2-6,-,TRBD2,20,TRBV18,TGTGCCAGCCGTCTCTCGGGAGGGCAGGTGTGGACTGGGGTAGCCAACGTCCTGACTTTC,CASRLSGGQVWTGVANVLTF
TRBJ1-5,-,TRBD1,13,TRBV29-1,TGCAGCGTTTCGACAGGGAACGATCAGCCCCAGCATTTT,CSVSTGNDQPQHF
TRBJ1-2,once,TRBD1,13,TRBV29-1,TGCAGCGTCAGGACAGGGGATTTCTATGGCTACACCTTC,CSVRTGDFYGYTF
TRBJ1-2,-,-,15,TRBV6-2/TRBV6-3,TGTGCCAGCAGTTATGCCGGGGGGACAAACTATGGCTACACCTTC,CASSYAGGTNYGYTF
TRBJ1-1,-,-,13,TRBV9,TGTGCCAGCAGCGTAGCTGTGAACACTGAAGCTTTCTTT,CASSVAVNTEAFF
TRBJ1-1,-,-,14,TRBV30,TGTGCCTGGAGTGTACTAAGAGCGAACACTGAAGCTTTCTTT,CAWSVLRANTEAFF
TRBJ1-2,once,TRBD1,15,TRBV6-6,TGTGCCAGCACTACCTCCGGGACAGGGGGCTATGGCTACACCTTC,CASTTSGTGGYGYTF
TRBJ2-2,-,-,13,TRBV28,TGTGCCAGCAGTCTCACTTCCACCGGGGAGCTGTTTTTT,CASSLTSTGELFF
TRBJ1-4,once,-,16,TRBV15,TGTGCCACCAGCAGAGAGGGGGGGGCCGCTCGGGAAAAACTGTTTTTT,CATSREGGAAREKLFF
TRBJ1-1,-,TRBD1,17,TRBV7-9,TGTGCCAGCAGCTGGGGGACAGGGGACGGAGGGAACACTGAAGCTTTCTTT,CASSWGTGDGGNTEAFF
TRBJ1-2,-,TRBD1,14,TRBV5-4,TGTGCCAGCAGCGCGCGACAGGGAATGCTTGGCTACACCTTC,CASSARQGMLGYTF
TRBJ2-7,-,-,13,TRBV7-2,TGTGCCAGCAGCTTAGGCACAGGATACGAGCAGTACTTC,CASSLGTGYEQYF
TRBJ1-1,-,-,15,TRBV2,TGTGCCAGCAGTGGAGGGCGGGGGAAGAACACTGAAGCTTTCTTT,CASSGGRGKNTEAFF
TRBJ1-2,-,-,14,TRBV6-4,TGTGCCAGCAGTCCCTCAGCGGGAGGCTATGGCTACACCTTC,CASSPSAGGYGYTF
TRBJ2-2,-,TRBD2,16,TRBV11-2,TGTGCCAGCAGTCTTCCGGGACTAGCGGGAGCCGGGGAGCTGTTTTTT,CASSLPGLAGAGELFF
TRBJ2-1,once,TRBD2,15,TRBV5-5,TGTGCCAGCAGCCAAACTAGCGGGACCTACAATGAGCAGTTCTTC,CASSQTSGTYNEQFF
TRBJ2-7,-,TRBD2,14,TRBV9,TGTGCCAGCGGAGACCCGGGACTAGGATCCGAGCAGTACTTC,CASGDPGLGSEQYF
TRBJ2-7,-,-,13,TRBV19,TGTGCCAGTAGTACTATATACAGCTACGAGCAGTACTTC,CASSTIYSYEQYF
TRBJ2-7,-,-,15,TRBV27,TGTGCCAGCAGTTTATCCGTGGGCCGTACCTACGAGCAGTACTTC,CASSLSVGRTYEQYF
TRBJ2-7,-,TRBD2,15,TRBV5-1,TGCGCCAGCAGCTTGGAGGGTAGCGGGAGGGTAGAGCAGTACTTC,CASSLEGSGRVEQYF
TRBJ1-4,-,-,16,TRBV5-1,TGCGCCAGCAGCCGGGGGGGGGACCTCAGGTCGGAAAAACTGTTTTTT,CASSRGGDLRSEKLFF
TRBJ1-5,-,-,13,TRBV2,TGTGCCAGCAGTGAGATAGGCAATCAGCCCCAGCATTTT,CASSEIGNQPQHF
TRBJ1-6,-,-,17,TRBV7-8,TGTGCCAGCAGCCCCCAAGGTGGCGCAGGGGAAAATTCACCCCTCCACTTT,CASSPQGGAGENSPLHF
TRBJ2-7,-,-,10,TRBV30,TGTGCCTGGAGCCGGCGGGAGCAGTACTTC,CAWSRREQYF
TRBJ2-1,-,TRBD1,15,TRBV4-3,TGCGCCAGCAGCCAAGTATCAGGGACAGCGAATGAGCAGTTCTTC,CASSQVSGTANEQFF
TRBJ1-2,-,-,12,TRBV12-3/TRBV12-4,TGTGCCAGCAGTTTACAAAACTATGGCTACACCTTC,CASSLQNYGYTF
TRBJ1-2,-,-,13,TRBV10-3,TGTGCCATCAGTGAGGGGGGCAACTATGGCTACACCTTC,CAISEGGNYGYTF
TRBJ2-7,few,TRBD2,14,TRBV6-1,TGTGCCAGCAGTGAATTAGCGGGCCCCTACGAGCAGTACTTC,CASSELAGPYEQYF